These 28 T cell receptor beta chains originate from one sample sequenced in a study of low-dose radiotherapy and immunotherapy resistance in tumors. Priming of first-strand cDNA relied on TRAV- and TRBV-specific primers (covering alpha and beta chains). Over around 19 PCR cycles, TCRs were amplified from a constant-region primer and V-primer adapter. MiXCR, applied by TCRdb to the reads, yields one record per CDR3 protein. The sample shows tens of thousands of distinct CDR3 sequences, roughly 17% of them seen only once. Noted time point: after trial treatment. Specified treatment: LDRT plus nivolumab, ipilimumab, low-dose cyclophosphamide and aspirin (RACIN trial). The sample was PBMCs, taken after low-dose radiotherapy plus immunotherapy. The receptors shown here come from a male donor with prostate cancer.

V is TRBV28 and J is TRBJ1-3; 10 nucleotides align to TRBD1. CDR3 size: 13 residues. J was trimmed by 8 bases and V by 8 bases; bases with no gene match: 6. In germline, CDR1 is MDHEN, CDR2 SYDVKM. The CDR3 nucleotides are TGTGCCAGCTCTCCGGGACAGGGGTACACCATATATTTT. This translates into CASSPGQGYTIYF.

Comment on this clonotype: One base separates it from a far larger clone, so it is likely a read error. This chain connects TRBV5-4 to TRBJ2-1; 7 bases map to TRBD2. V trimming: 2 bases; J trimming: 7 bases; junction bases outside the gene matches: 9. CDR1 and CDR2 from the germline V gene are SGHNT and YYREEE (reference sequence). The CDR3 contains 15 residues. The CDR3 nucleotides read TGTGCCAGCAGCTTACGACGGGAGGAATTGAATGAGCAGTTCTTC. Amino acids: CASSLRREELNEQFF.

The chain carries TRBV12-3 or TRBV12-4 and TRBJ2-3; D possibly matches TRBD1 or TRBD2 (6 bases each). Trimming left V 7 bases short and J 3 bases short, with 14 bases between. This CDR3 has 14 amino acids. CDR3 residues: CASKGGVGTDTQYF. The CDR3 nucleotides read TGTGCCAGCAAGGGGGGAGTTGGGACAGATACGCAGTATTTT.

This clonotype was counted at least ten times. The rearrangement uses TRBV30 and TRBJ1-2; no clear D gene. The CDR3 runs 14 residues. Between the trimmed V and J ends, which lost 7 bases and 1 base, there was a span of 16 bases. Germline CDR1 GTSNPN, CDR2 SVGIG (reference sequence). CDR3 region: CASKQARLNYGYTF. DNA for the CDR3: TGTGCCTCAAAACAAGCCAGACTTAACTATGGCTACACCTTC.

This clonotype has at least ten counts. The rearrangement links TRBV29-1 to TRBJ2-2; D is unclear. The CDR3 spans 11 residues. Germline CDR1 SQVTM, CDR2 ANQGSEA. V was pared by 6 bases and J by 1 base, with 3 bases between. In DNA, the CDR3 is TGCAGCGTCCAGAACACCGGGGAGCTGTTTTTT. Translation gives CSVQNTGELFF.

This clonotype was observed many times. The chain employs TRBV24-1 and TRBJ2-2; D is possibly TRBD1 or TRBD2 (5 bases each). CDR3 length equals 16 residues. The V gene lost 6 bases and the J gene lost 1 base, with 14 bases spanning the gap. In germline, CDR1 is KGHDR, CDR2 SFDVKD. The CDR3 DNA is TGTGCCACCAGTATTCCGGGACCCCGGAACACCGGGGAGCTGTTTTTT. This gives the protein CATSIPGPRNTGELFF.

This clonotype was recorded at least ten times. This chain links TRBV5-1 with TRBJ2-3; D remains unclear. The CDR3 has 14 residues. V gave up 2 bases and J gave up 4 bases, with 11 bases separating them. The germline V gene encodes CDR1 SGHRS and CDR2 YFSETQ. The CDR3 spells CASSFYGRPDTQYF. CDR3 DNA: TGCGCCAGCAGCTTTTACGGACGTCCAGATACGCAGTATTTT.

In its sample, this clonotype was seen many times. The CDR3 spells CASNNQPQHF. DNA for the CDR3: TGTGCCAGCAACAATCAGCCCCAGCATTTT. The chain employs TRBV2 and TRBJ1-5; D gene unclear. The germline CDR1 and CDR2 sequences are SNHLY and FYNNEI. V dropped 7 bases and J dropped 3 bases, with 1 base sitting between them. This CDR3 comprises 10 residues.

This clonotype was seen ten or more times. The chain couples TRBV27 to TRBJ2-3, with 12 bases lining up with TRBD1. The CDR3 contains 15 residues. From germline, CDR1 is MNHEY and CDR2 SMNVEV (reference sequence). With 6 bases clipped from V and 4 bases from J, the junction kept 5 bases outside the gene matches. CDR3 coding DNA: TGTGCCAGCAGGCCCGGGACAGGGGGCGCAGATACGCAGTATTTT. Its translation is CASRPGTGGADTQYF.

The table lists this clonotype with many counts. The chain couples TRBV10-3 to TRBJ1-1; tentatively, D is TRBD1 (6 bases). The CDR3 has 13 residues. Germline loops: CDR1 ENHRY, CDR2 SYGVKD. V lost 0 bases and J 8 bases, leaving 10 bases between the germline ends. The CDR3 protein is CAISESRTEEAFF. The CDR3 DNA sequence: TGTGCCATCAGTGAGTCACGGACAGAAGAAGCTTTCTTT.

This clonotype was found many times. This CDR3 is CASSDWGPNEKLFF. The CDR3 DNA is TGTGCCAGCAGTGACTGGGGGCCTAATGAAAAACTGTTTTTT. The V call is TRBV25-1, the J call TRBJ1-4; tentatively, D is TRBD1 (6 bases). Looked up from germline, CDR1 is MGHDK and CDR2 is SYGVNS. This CDR3 has 14 residues. With 3 bases removed from V and 3 bases from J, the gap between germline ends came to 8 bases.

This clonotype was counted at least ten times. In nucleotides, the CDR3 is TGTGCCAGCAGCCTGGGGGGCGGCCGAGATACGCAGTATTTT. Encoded protein: CASSLGGGRDTQYF. This chain uses TRBV3-1 with TRBJ2-3; D may match TRBD1 or TRBD2 (6 bases each). This CDR3 region has 14 residues. V was shortened by 4 bases and J by 5 bases, with 13 bases between the two germline ends. Germline V gene lookup returns CDR1 LGHDT and CDR2 YNNKEL (reference sequence).

This clonotype was picked up one time. A far more abundant clone sits one base away, making this likely a read error. V and J are TRBV5-3 and TRBJ2-1, with 9 positions matching TRBD1. TRBV5-3 is an open reading frame, and its role is uncertain. The CDR3 covers 16 residues. The CDR3 protein is CASSYPRTGVPNKQFF. CDR3 sequence (DNA): TGTGCCAGCAGCTACCCCCGGACAGGGGTCCCCAATAAGCAGTTCTTC.

This clonotype has at least ten counts. The chain is built from TRBV28 and TRBJ2-2; no clear D gene. Germline loops: CDR1 MDHEN, CDR2 SYDVKM. V dropped 5 bases and J dropped 4 bases, with 11 bases sitting between them. This CDR3 has 14 amino acids. The CDR3 region has the DNA TGTGCCAGCAGTGCCCCGGCTTTCACCGGGGAGCTGTTTTTT. Translating gives CASSAPAFTGELFF. The whole variable domain, remainder taken from reference TRBV28 and TRBJ2-2, is DVKVTQSSRYLVKRTGEKVFLECVQDMDHENMFWYRQDPGLGLRLIYFSYDVKMKEKGDIPEGYSVSREKKERFSLILESASTNQTSMYLCASSAPAFTGELFFGEGSRLTVL.

The chain combines TRBV6-2 or TRBV6-3 with TRBJ2-2; D not certain. The V gene lost 0 bases and the J gene lost 6 bases, with 5 bases spanning the gap. CDR3 size: 13 residues. The germline gives CDR1 MNHEY, CDR2 SVGEGT. The CDR3 region is CASSYSIAGELFF. In DNA form, the CDR3 reads TGTGCCAGCAGTTACTCGATTGCCGGGGAGCTGTTTTTT.

This clonotype was seen a handful of times. This rearrangement joins TRBV21-1 to TRBJ2-3; TRBD1, the table's D call, lacks a check against the DNA. TRBV21-1 has pseudogene status. CDR3 length: 16 amino acids. The CDR3: CASTPNGQGASDTQYF. The CDR3 DNA follows: TGTGCCAGCACCCCAAACGGACAGGGGGCTTCAGATACGCAGTATTTT.

Many counts were recorded for this clonotype. The V and J genes are TRBV10-3 and TRBJ2-3, with D hard to call. This CDR3 is 12 amino acids long. Germline V gene lookup returns CDR1 ENHRY and CDR2 SYGVKD. With 6 bases removed from V and 2 bases from J, the gap between germline ends came to 6 bases. CDR3 in amino acids: CAIRGYTDTQYF. Here the CDR3 DNA reads TGTGCCATCAGGGGATACACAGATACGCAGTATTTT.

This clonotype was seen many times. The chain couples TRBV7-8 to TRBJ2-1, with D perhaps matching TRBD2 (6 bases). This CDR3 contains 19 residues. Trimming took off 1 base at V and 4 bases at J, with 23 bases between the two ends. Germline V gives CDR1 SGHVS, CDR2 FQNEAQ. In DNA, the CDR3 is TGTGCCAGCAGCTTAGTTTCTCGGACTACCGGGGGAACGTACAATGAGCAGTTCTTC. Translation gives CASSLVSRTTGGTYNEQFF.

By share, this clonotype counts as medium-sized. The chain joins TRBV29-1 to TRBJ2-1; D possibly matches TRBD1 or TRBD2 (5 bases each). The CDR3 covers 13 residues. V was shortened by 4 bases and J by 0 bases, with 7 bases between the two germline ends. CDR1 is SQVTM and CDR2 is ANQGSEA in the germline V gene. This CDR3 reads CSVGGSSYNEQFF. The CDR3, as DNA: TGCAGCGTTGGGGGGAGCTCCTACAATGAGCAGTTCTTC.

The gene calls are TRBV29-1 and TRBJ2-6, with D uncertain. Germline V gene sequence: CDR1 SQVTM, CDR2 ANQGSEA. The CDR3 has 13 amino acids. Trimming removed 4 bases from V and 2 bases from J, with 6 bases in between. For the CDR3, the DNA is TGCAGCGTTGTGGATCCTGGGGCCAACGTCCTGACTTTC. Its translation is CSVVDPGANVLTF.

Remarks on this clonotype: An end of the junction does not agree with germline; a read error may underlie this. V gene TRBV5-1 combines with J gene TRBJ2-1, with 7 bases matching TRBD2. CDR3 length: 15 residues. Germline V gives CDR1 SGHRS, CDR2 YFSETQ. As DNA, the CDR3 is TGCGCCGGCAGTCCTGTTGCGGGGGACGACAATGAGCGGTTCTTC. Protein product: CAGSPVAGDDNERFF.

In this sample, this clonotype turned up many times. V gene TRBV25-1 combines with J gene TRBJ2-7, with TRBD1 matching over 7 bases. The V gene end was trimmed by 4 bases and the J gene end by 1 base; junction bases not matched to a gene: 10. CDR1 is MGHDK and CDR2 is SYGVNS in the germline V gene. The CDR3 length is 16 residues. The CDR3: CASSGGVTGISYEQYF. CDR3 bases: TGTGCCAGCAGTGGTGGGGTGACAGGGATATCCTACGAGCAGTACTTC.

This clonotype was observed at least ten times. V is TRBV6-6 and J is TRBJ2-1, with TRBD2 matching over 9 bases. Per germline, CDR1 MNHNY and CDR2 SVGAGI (reference sequence). V dropped 0 bases and J dropped 5; count of bases not matched to a gene: 5. The CDR3 loop spans 16 amino acids. The CDR3 sequence is CASSYSAGGPNNEQFF. DNA for the CDR3: TGTGCCAGCAGTTACTCGGCGGGAGGGCCGAACAATGAGCAGTTCTTC.

This clonotype was recorded many times. The chain has TRBV3-1 and TRBJ2-7, with 8 bases fitting TRBD2. The length of the CDR3 is 14 residues. V shed 1 base, J shed 2 bases, and the junction held 1 base outside the gene matches. Germline V lookup: CDR1 LGHDT, CDR2 YNNKEL (reference sequence). The CDR3, as DNA: TGTGCCAGCAGCCAAGGAGCGGGGGCCTACGAGCAGTACTTC. Amino acids: CASSQGAGAYEQYF.

This clonotype was seen many times. The chain joins TRBV28 to TRBJ1-6; no clear D gene. The CDR3 spans 15 residues. The V end was cut by 6 bases, the J end by 1 base, with 10 bases between. The germline V gene has CDR1 MDHEN and CDR2 SYDVKM. CDR3 DNA: TGTGCCAGCAGCCTGGAGGGATCCTATAATTCACCCCTCCACTTT. This encodes CASSLEGSYNSPLHF.

This clonotype was counted many times. The chain links TRBV12-3 or TRBV12-4 to TRBJ1-1; 8 bases are a match to TRBD1. The CDR3 covers 13 residues. After removal of 7 bases from V and 4 bases from J, the junction contained 5 bases not matched to a gene. In nucleotides, the CDR3 is TGTGCCAGCATCCACGGACAGGGCACTGAAGCTTTCTTT. Translated: CASIHGQGTEAFF.

Many counts were recorded for this clonotype. This chain links TRBV6-8 with TRBJ2-7, with 7 bases fitting TRBD1. This CDR3 contains 15 residues. CDR1 and CDR2 from the germline V gene are MNHGY and SAAAGT. Trimming removed 5 bases from V and 2 bases from J; junction bases left unmatched: 9. The CDR3: CASSMIYRGPYEQYF. The CDR3, as DNA: TGTGCCAGCAGTATGATCTACAGGGGCCCCTACGAGCAGTACTTC.

As regards this clonotype: The DNA is left out, because the CDR3 cannot be placed on it with certainty; the CDR3 is given as TCRdb lists it. The chain couples TRBV6-6 to TRBJ2-2; TRBD1 was called by the table and not checked on the DNA. Germline-derived CDR1 and CDR2 are MNHNY and SVGAGI (reference sequence). The CDR3 is 17 amino acids in total, end residues counted. CDR3 region: CASSYGAGVNTGELFFF.